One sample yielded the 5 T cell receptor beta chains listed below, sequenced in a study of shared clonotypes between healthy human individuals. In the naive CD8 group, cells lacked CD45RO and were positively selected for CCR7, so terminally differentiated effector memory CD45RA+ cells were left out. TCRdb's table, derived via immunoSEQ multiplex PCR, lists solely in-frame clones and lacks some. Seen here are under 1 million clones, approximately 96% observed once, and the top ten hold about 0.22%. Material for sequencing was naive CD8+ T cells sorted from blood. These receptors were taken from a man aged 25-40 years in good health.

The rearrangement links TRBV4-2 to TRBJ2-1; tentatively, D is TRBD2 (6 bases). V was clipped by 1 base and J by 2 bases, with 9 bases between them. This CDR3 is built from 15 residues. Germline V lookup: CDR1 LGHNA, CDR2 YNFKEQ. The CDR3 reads CASSQAGGTYNEQFF. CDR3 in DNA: TGTGCCAGCAGCCAAGCAGGCGGGACCTACAATGAGCAGTTCTTC.

CDR3: CSASGTGDTYEQYF. The DNA for the CDR3 is TGCAGCGCCTCCGGGACAGGGGATACCTACGAGCAGTACTTC. The chain uses TRBV29-1 and TRBJ2-7; the match to TRBD1 covers 10 bases. V was clipped by 7 bases and J by 2 bases; unmatched bases: 8. CDR3 size: 14 residues. Germline V gene sequence: CDR1 SQVTM, CDR2 ANQGSEA.

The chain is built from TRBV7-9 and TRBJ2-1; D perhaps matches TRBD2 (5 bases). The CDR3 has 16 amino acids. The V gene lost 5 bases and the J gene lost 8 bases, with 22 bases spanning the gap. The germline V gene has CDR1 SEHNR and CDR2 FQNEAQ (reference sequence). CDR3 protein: CASSAELAQWGHEQFF. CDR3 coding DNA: TGTGCCAGCAGCGCCGAGCTAGCTCAATGGGGTCATGAGCAGTTCTTC.

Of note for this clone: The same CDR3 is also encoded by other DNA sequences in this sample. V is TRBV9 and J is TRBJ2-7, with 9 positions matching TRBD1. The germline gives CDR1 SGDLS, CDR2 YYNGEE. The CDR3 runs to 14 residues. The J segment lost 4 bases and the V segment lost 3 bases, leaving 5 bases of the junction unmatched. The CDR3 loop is CASSAGTGTYEQYF. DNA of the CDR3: TGTGCCAGCAGCGCGGGGACAGGGACGTACGAGCAGTACTTC.

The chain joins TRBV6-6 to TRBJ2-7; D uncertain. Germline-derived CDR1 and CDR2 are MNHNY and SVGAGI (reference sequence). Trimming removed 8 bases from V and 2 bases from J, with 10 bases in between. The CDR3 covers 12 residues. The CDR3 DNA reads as TGTGCCAGCGGCGTGGGTCCCTACGAGCAGTACTTC. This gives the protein CASGVGPYEQYF.